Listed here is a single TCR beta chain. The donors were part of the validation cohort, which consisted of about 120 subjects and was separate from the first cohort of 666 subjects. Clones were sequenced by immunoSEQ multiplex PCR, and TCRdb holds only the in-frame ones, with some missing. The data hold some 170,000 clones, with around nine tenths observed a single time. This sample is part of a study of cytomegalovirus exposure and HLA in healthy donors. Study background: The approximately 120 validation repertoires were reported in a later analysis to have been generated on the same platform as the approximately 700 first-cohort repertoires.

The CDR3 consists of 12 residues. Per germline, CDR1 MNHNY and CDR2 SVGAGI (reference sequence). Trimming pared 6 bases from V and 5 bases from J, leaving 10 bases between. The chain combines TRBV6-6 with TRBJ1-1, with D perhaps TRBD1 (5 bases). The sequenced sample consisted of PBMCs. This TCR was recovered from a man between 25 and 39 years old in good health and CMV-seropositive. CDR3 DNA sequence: TGTGCCAGCAGGATCAGGGAGACTGAAGCTTTCTTT. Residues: CASRIRETEAFF.